This T cell receptor beta chain appears in the sequencing data of a study of graft-versus-host responses after intestinal transplantation. Study in general: After anti-thymocyte globulin induction, recipients took tacrolimus and steroids for approximately 3 years.

Profiled with immunoSEQ multiplex PCR; TCRdb holds only in-frame clones, not every one. The profile shows fewer than 30,000 clones, approximately 95% of them singletons. Germline CDR1 reads SGDLS; CDR2 reads YYNGEE. The CDR3 runs 16 residues. J gave up 4 bases and V 3 bases, and 12 bases lay outside the gene matches. The material was PBMCs, obtained 18 days after transplant. The receptor comes from a human patient who received an intestinal transplant, so some T cells may come from the graft donor. V usage is TRBV9 and J usage is TRBJ1-2; TRBD1 agrees at 7 bases. The CDR3 is CASSDEPNRGSYGYTF. Written as DNA, the CDR3 is TGTGCCAGCAGCGACGAGCCCAACAGGGGCAGCTATGGCTACACCTTC. Full variable domain (missing parts from reference TRBV9 and TRBJ1-2): DSGVTQTPKHLITATGQRVTLRCSPRSGDLSVYWYQQSLDQGLQFLIQYYNGEERAKGNILERFSAQQFPDLHSELNLSSLELGDSALYFCASSDEPNRGSYGYTFGSGTRLTVV.